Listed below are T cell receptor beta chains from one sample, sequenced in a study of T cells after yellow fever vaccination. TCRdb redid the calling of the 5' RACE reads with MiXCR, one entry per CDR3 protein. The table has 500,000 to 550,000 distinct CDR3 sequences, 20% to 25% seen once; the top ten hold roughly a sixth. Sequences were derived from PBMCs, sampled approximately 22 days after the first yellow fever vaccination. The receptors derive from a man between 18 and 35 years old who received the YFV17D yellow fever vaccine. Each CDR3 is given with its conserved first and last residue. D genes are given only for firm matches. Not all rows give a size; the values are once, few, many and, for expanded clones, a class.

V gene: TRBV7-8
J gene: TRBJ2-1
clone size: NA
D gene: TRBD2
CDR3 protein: CASRRRGGNEQFF
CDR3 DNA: TGTGCCAGCAGACGCCGGGGGGGCAATGAGCAGTTCTTC

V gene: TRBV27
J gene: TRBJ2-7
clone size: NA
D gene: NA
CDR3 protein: CASGVLYYEQYF
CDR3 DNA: TGTGCCAGCGGCGTTCTTTACTACGAGCAGTACTTC

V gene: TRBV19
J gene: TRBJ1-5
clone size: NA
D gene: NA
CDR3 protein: CASSLAVWSNQPQHF
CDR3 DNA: TGTGCCAGTAGTCTAGCGGTTTGGAGCAATCAGCCCCAGCATTTT

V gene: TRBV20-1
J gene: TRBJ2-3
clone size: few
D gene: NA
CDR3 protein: CSARDTPPDTQYF
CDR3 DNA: TGCAGTGCTAGAGATACCCCCCCAGATACGCAGTATTTT

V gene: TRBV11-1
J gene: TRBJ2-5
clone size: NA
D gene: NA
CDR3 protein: CASSPRSNQETQYF
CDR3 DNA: TGTGCCAGCAGCCCCCGGTCAAACCAAGAGACCCAGTACTTC

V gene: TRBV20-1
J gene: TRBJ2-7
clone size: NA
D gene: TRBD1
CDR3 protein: CSAIGQVGEQYF
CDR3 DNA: TGCAGTGCTATCGGACAGGTCGGGGAGCAGTACTTC

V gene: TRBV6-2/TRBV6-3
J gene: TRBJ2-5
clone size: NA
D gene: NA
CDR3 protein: CASSLGLATQYF
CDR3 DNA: TGTGCCAGCAGCTTGGGACTGGCGACCCAGTACTTC

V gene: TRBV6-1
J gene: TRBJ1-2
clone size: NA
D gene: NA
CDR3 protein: CASTITTGSGSGYTF
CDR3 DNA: TGTGCCAGCACCATAACTACAGGGAGCGGATCCGGCTACACCTTC

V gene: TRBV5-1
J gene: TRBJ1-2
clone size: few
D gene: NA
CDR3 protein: CASSPGDREGYGYTF
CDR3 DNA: TGCGCCAGCAGCCCTGGGGATCGGGAAGGCTATGGCTACACCTTC

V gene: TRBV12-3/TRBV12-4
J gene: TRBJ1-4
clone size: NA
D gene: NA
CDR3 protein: CASSWGVTNEKLFF
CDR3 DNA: TGTGCCAGCAGTTGGGGTGTCACTAATGAAAAACTGTTTTTT

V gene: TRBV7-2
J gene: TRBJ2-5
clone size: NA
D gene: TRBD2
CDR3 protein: CASSSRGVGQETQYF
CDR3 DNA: TGTGCCAGCAGCTCCCGGGGGGTCGGGCAAGAGACCCAGTACTTC

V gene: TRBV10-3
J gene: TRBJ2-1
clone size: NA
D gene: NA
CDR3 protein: CAIREGSYNEQFF
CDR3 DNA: TGTGCCATCAGGGAGGGGAGTTACAATGAGCAGTTCTTC

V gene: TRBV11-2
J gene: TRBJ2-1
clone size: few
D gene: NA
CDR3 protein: CASSLDDAYNEQFF
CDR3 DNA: TGTGCCAGCAGCTTAGACGACGCTTACAATGAGCAGTTCTTC

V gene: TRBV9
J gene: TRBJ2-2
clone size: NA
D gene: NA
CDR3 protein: CASSVGPEPPELFF
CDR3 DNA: TGTGCCAGCAGCGTAGGACCGGAGCCCCCGGAGCTGTTTTTT